A selection of T cell receptor beta chains follows, all from one sample in a study of OX40 agonist ivuxolimab in advanced cancers. TCRdb's copy holds only in-frame clones and misses some; the assay was immunoSEQ multiplex PCR. Of roughly 60,000 clones in the sample, roughly nine tenths are singletons; the top ten hold 3% to 4.5%. Sequencing used CD4+ or CD8+ T cells sorted from blood, obtained in a trial of the OX40 agonist ivuxolimab. The origin of the receptors is an adult with an advanced solid tumor such as melanoma, head and neck, liver or kidney cancer. Each CDR3 is given with its conserved first and last residue. The D gene is left open where the match is weak. Clone size appears in some rows only: once, few, many, or a class for an expanded clone.

D,V,J,size,CDR3,DNA
-,TRBV2,TRBJ2-2,-,CASSLSGELFF,TGTGCCAGCAGTCTGAGCGGGGAGCTGTTTTTT
-,TRBV7-2,TRBJ1-1,once,CASSLVPHQYEAFF,TGTGCCAGCAGCTTAGTACCCCACCAATATGAAGCTTTCTTT
-,TRBV28,TRBJ2-1,-,CASSLHSSYNEQFF,TGTGCCAGCAGTTTGCATAGCTCCTACAATGAGCAGTTCTTC
-,TRBV5-1,TRBJ2-1,once,CASSLDSLYNEQFF,TGCGCCAGCAGCTTGGATAGCTTGTACAATGAGCAGTTCTTC
-,TRBV4-3,TRBJ2-7,-,CASSQDRVLGNYEQYF,TGCGCCAGCAGCCAAGATAGGGTATTAGGGAACTACGAGCAGTACTTC
-,TRBV30,TRBJ1-4,-,CAGRGPSEKLFF,TGTGCCGGCAGGGGCCCGAGTGAAAAACTGTTTTTT
-,TRBV13,TRBJ2-2,-,CASRIERDTGELFF,TGTGCCAGCAGGATTGAGCGGGACACCGGGGAGCTGTTTTTT
TRBD2,TRBV27,TRBJ2-3,-,CASSSLAGISTDTQYF,TGTGCCAGCAGTTCGCTAGCGGGCATCAGCACAGATACGCAGTATTTT
-,TRBV27,TRBJ2-2,-,CASSYSPTGELFF,TGTGCCAGCAGTTACAGTCCCACCGGGGAGCTGTTTTTT
TRBD1,TRBV28,TRBJ1-1,-,CASSYRGNTEAFF,TGTGCCAGCAGTTACAGGGGGAACACTGAAGCTTTCTTT
-,TRBV7-9,TRBJ2-2,-,CASSPQSGANTGELFF,TGTGCCAGCAGCCCGCAATCAGGGGCGAACACCGGGGAGCTGTTTTTT
-,TRBV9,TRBJ2-1,-,CASSESAPKGNEQFF,TGTGCCAGCAGCGAATCAGCACCGAAAGGGAATGAGCAGTTCTTC
-,TRBV21-1,TRBJ2-3,-,CASSRGQGLAGEADTQYF,TGTGCCAGCAGCAGAGGACAGGGGCTAGCGGGAGAGGCAGATACGCAGTATTTT
TRBD1,TRBV7-7,TRBJ2-7,few,CASSLGGDRGHEQYF,TGTGCCAGCAGCTTAGGAGGGGACAGGGGGCACGAGCAGTACTTC
TRBD1,TRBV15,TRBJ2-4,once,CATSRAWDRVNIQYF,TGTGCCACCAGCAGAGCGTGGGACAGGGTAAACATTCAGTACTTC
-,TRBV2,TRBJ2-7,once,CASSEALVFREQYF,TGTGCCAGCAGTGAAGCGCTTGTCTTCCGCGAGCAGTACTTC
TRBD2,TRBV5-4,TRBJ2-1,-,CASSFGSGYNEQFF,TGTGCCAGCAGCTTTGGTAGCGGGTACAATGAGCAGTTCTTC
TRBD1,TRBV5-6,TRBJ2-1,-,CASSLAGQGAYNEQFF,TGTGCCAGCAGCCTCGCGGGACAGGGGGCCTACAATGAGCAGTTCTTC
-,TRBV7-9,TRBJ2-2,-,CASSGAGTGELFF,TGTGCCAGCAGTGGGGCAGGGACCGGGGAGCTGTTTTTT
-,TRBV4-2,TRBJ2-7,-,CASSQVLVWRTYEQYF,TGTGCCAGCAGCCAAGTTTTAGTCTGGAGAACCTACGAGCAGTACTTC
-,TRBV5-6,TRBJ2-7,once,CASSLAQGYEQYF,TGTGCCAGCAGCTTGGCCCAGGGCTACGAGCAGTACTTC
TRBD1,TRBV27,TRBJ2-5,-,CASSGTGNKRETQYF,TGTGCCAGCAGTGGGACAGGGAATAAACGAGAGACCCAGTACTTC
-,TRBV29-1,TRBJ2-1,-,CSVEDNSHSYNEQFF,TGCAGCGTTGAAGATAACAGCCACTCCTACAATGAGCAGTTCTTC
-,TRBV4-1,TRBJ1-4,few,CASSQATATNEKLFF,TGCGCCAGCAGCCAGGCTACAGCAACTAATGAAAAACTGTTTTTT
-,TRBV7-9,TRBJ2-3,-,CASSGTHTDTQYF,TGTGCCAGCAGCGGGACCCACACAGATACGCAGTATTTT
-,TRBV27,TRBJ1-5,-,CASSSSHSVNLGNQPQHF,TGTGCCAGCAGTTCCTCTCACTCAGTAAATTTGGGCAATCAGCCCCAGCATTTT
-,TRBV27,TRBJ2-3,-,CASSSRADTQYF,TGTGCCAGCAGTTCGAGGGCAGATACGCAGTATTTT
-,TRBV5-5,TRBJ2-7,-,CASTTIETDSYEQYF,TGTGCCAGCACCACAATAGAGACAGATTCCTACGAGCAGTACTTC
-,TRBV6-4,TRBJ2-3,-,CASSEEGSTDTQYF,TGCGCCAGCAGTGAGGAGGGGAGCACAGATACGCAGTATTTT
TRBD2,TRBV9,TRBJ2-2,-,CASSLPGGTRELFF,TGTGCCAGCAGCCTTCCGGGCGGGACTAGGGAGCTGTTTTTT
-,TRBV28,TRBJ2-4,-,CASSPTPGTKNIQYF,TGTGCCAGCAGTCCGACCCCAGGTACCAAAAACATTCAGTACTTC
TRBD1,TRBV6-5,TRBJ1-2,-,CASSYLGQGPYGYTF,TGTGCCAGCAGTTATTTGGGACAGGGCCCCTATGGCTACACCTTC
-,TRBV21-1,TRBJ2-3,-,CASSRGGDSSSTDTQYF,TGTGCCAGCAGCAGAGGGGGGGATTCCTCTAGCACAGATACGCAGTATTTT
TRBD2,TRBV9,TRBJ2-1,once,CASSEGLPLDEQFF,TGTGCCAGCAGCGAGGGACTACCCCTCGATGAGCAGTTCTTC
-,TRBV28,TRBJ2-7,-,CASSFGGLYEQYF,TGTGCCAGCAGTTTCGGCGGGTTATACGAGCAGTACTTC
-,TRBV29-1,TRBJ2-2,-,CSVLRDSNTGELFF,TGCAGCGTTCTGCGGGACTCGAACACCGGGGAGCTGTTTTTT
TRBD1,TRBV4-3,TRBJ1-1,once,CASSLGTGGWTEAFF,TGCGCCAGCAGCCTTGGGACAGGGGGCTGGACTGAAGCTTTCTTT
-,TRBV5-1,TRBJ2-5,-,CASSFGGMGETQYF,TGCGCCAGCAGCTTTGGTGGGATGGGAGAGACCCAGTACTTC
-,TRBV7-8,TRBJ2-1,-,CASSFSMTGGADEQFF,TGTGCCAGCAGCTTCTCCATGACGGGGGGCGCGGATGAGCAGTTCTTC
TRBD2,TRBV7-9,TRBJ2-7,-,CASSLELAGPYEQYF,TGTGCCAGCAGCTTAGAATTAGCGGGGCCCTACGAGCAGTACTTC
-,TRBV2,TRBJ2-5,-,CASSGLQETQYF,TGTGCCAGCAGTGGATTACAAGAGACCCAGTACTTC
TRBD1,TRBV7-9,TRBJ2-7,-,CASSLSMPRAGGSYEQYF,TGTGCCAGCAGCTTATCGATGCCACGGGCAGGGGGCTCCTACGAGCAGTACTTC
-,TRBV7-9,TRBJ2-7,-,CASSLVGDFYEQYF,TGTGCCAGCAGCTTAGTCGGGGACTTCTACGAGCAGTACTTC
-,TRBV19,TRBJ1-2,few,CASSGLGQRLFYGYTF,TGTGCCAGTAGTGGGTTAGGACAGCGCCTCTTCTATGGCTACACCTTC
TRBD2,TRBV5-6,TRBJ2-2,-,CASSLASGRGTGELFF,TGTGCCAGCAGCTTGGCGAGCGGGAGAGGCACCGGGGAGCTGTTTTTT
-,TRBV4-3,TRBJ2-7,-,CASSQGPGTSPYEQYF,TGCGCCAGCAGCCAAGGACCCGGGACCTCCCCCTACGAGCAGTACTTC
TRBD1,TRBV9,TRBJ2-7,-,CASSTWDRGYEQYF,TGTGCCAGCAGCACCTGGGACAGAGGCTACGAGCAGTACTTC
-,TRBV7-7,TRBJ2-7,-,CASSLSSASEQYF,TGTGCCAGCAGCCTGAGTTCGGCTTCCGAGCAGTACTTC
-,TRBV15,TRBJ2-7,medium-sized,CATSRESGSGEQYF,TGTGCCACCAGCAGAGAGTCCGGTTCAGGGGAGCAGTACTTC
TRBD2,TRBV29-1,TRBJ2-1,-,CSVTGLAGEDEQFF,TGCAGCGTGACAGGACTAGCGGGAGAGGATGAGCAGTTCTTC
-,TRBV5-4,TRBJ2-7,-,CASSLKGSPEQYF,TGTGCCAGCAGCTTGAAGGGATCCCCCGAGCAGTACTTC
-,TRBV28,TRBJ1-5,-,CASSPTVSNQPQHF,TGTGCCAGCAGTCCTACAGTTAGCAATCAGCCCCAGCATTTT